What follows describes a single TCR beta chain. The data were obtained in a study of blood T cell repertoires in COVID-19. Study context: PBMCs, B-cell-depleted T cells, or T cells were the source of the cDNA or gDNA that made up the material.

Original processing methods: Quantification of nucleated cells was approximated via reference gene primer amplification. Repertoires were generated with immunoSEQ multiplex PCR, while TCRdb's copy carries only in-frame clones and drops some. V, J and clone size are those of that table, while D and trimming were read from the DNA. The table includes about 150,000 clones, roughly 80% detected once. Germline V lookup: CDR1 SGHTA, CDR2 FQGNSA. This CDR3 spans 14 amino acids. The germline V and J ends were trimmed by 3 bases and 5 bases, with 10 bases remaining between them. The receptor comes from a man in his forties or fifties with active or convalescent COVID-19. The rearrangement links TRBV7-2 to TRBJ2-2; D is unclear. Sequencing input: peripheral blood. This chain's CDR3 is CASSLDSRTGELFF. CDR3 bases: TGTGCCAGCAGCTTGGATTCTAGGACCGGGGAGCTGTTTTTT.